These 18 T cell receptor beta chains originate from one sample sequenced in a study of OX40 agonist ivuxolimab in advanced cancers. Here immunoSEQ multiplex PCR was the method, and the copy in TCRdb shows in-frame clones only, minus some. The sample has roughly 70,000 clones, about 91% seen once. The source material was CD4+ or CD8+ T cells sorted from blood, sampled in a trial of the OX40 agonist ivuxolimab. These receptors came from an adult with an advanced solid tumor such as melanoma, head and neck, liver or kidney cancer.

The chain uses TRBV6-5 and TRBJ2-3; D might be TRBD2 (6 bases). The V gene's germline CDR1 is MNHEY and CDR2 SVGAGI. This CDR3 is 14 amino acids long. V shed 5 bases and J shed 1 base, with 10 bases lying between them. CDR3 loop: CASSTTGGTDTQYF. Here the CDR3 DNA reads TGTGCCAGCAGTACAACGGGGGGCACAGATACGCAGTATTTT.

This clone was found a few times. The rearrangement joins TRBV6-5 to TRBJ2-2, with TRBD1 as a possible D gene (6 bases). CDR1 and CDR2 from the germline V gene are MNHEY and SVGAGI. V gave up 6 bases and J gave up 5 bases, with 10 bases separating them. The CDR3 is made up of 13 amino acids. In DNA, the CDR3 is TGTGCCAGCAGGCGAACAGGGACCGGGGAGCTGTTTTTT. This gives the protein CASRRTGTGELFF.

The gene calls are TRBV11-1 and TRBJ2-1; 7 bases agree with TRBD2. CDR3 length: 17 residues. V gave up 3 bases and J gave up 1 base; unmatched junction bases: 9. CDR1 and CDR2 (germline): SGHAT, FQDESV (reference sequence). CDR3 loop: CASSFPRTRRSYNEQFF. The DNA of the CDR3 is TGTGCCAGCAGCTTCCCCAGGACTAGAAGGTCCTACAATGAGCAGTTCTTC.

The chain is built from TRBV7-2 and TRBJ2-3, with 7 positions matching TRBD2. V dropped 5 bases and J dropped 2; count of bases not matched to a gene: 7. CDR1 and CDR2 (germline): SGHTA, FQGNSA. The CDR3 is made up of 15 amino acids. CDR3 coding DNA: TGTGCCAGCAGCCGTCTCGGGGGGAACACAGATACGCAGTATTTT. Translating it yields CASSRLGGNTDTQYF.

The J gene is TRBJ2-7, the V gene TRBV4-1; 11 bases line up with TRBD2. Germline CDR1 reads MGHRA; CDR2 reads YSYEKL. After removal of 7 bases from V and 0 bases from J, the junction contained 5 bases not matched to a gene. The CDR3 totals 15 residues. CDR3 sequence: CASKRGLAASYEQYF. As DNA, the CDR3 is TGCGCCAGCAAAAGGGGACTAGCGGCCTCCTACGAGCAGTACTTC.

The chain recombines TRBV7-3 with TRBJ2-7; D gene uncertain. V was clipped by 2 bases and J by 6 bases, with 11 bases between them. This CDR3 spans 13 amino acids. Germline CDR1 reads SGHTA; CDR2 reads FQGTGA. The CDR3: CASSLAPAGEQYF. The CDR3 DNA follows: TGTGCCAGCAGCTTAGCACCAGCCGGCGAGCAGTACTTC.

The genes are TRBV6-6 and TRBJ2-5; D remains unclear. CDR1 MNHNY and CDR2 SVGAGI come from the germline V gene (reference sequence). The CDR3 extends over 14 amino acids. The ends were cut back, 6 bases at V and 1 base at J, with 12 bases in the middle. The DNA for the CDR3 is TGTGCCAGCAGATTTGAAGACTTCCAAGAGACCCAGTACTTC. This translates into CASRFEDFQETQYF.

The V and J genes are TRBV6-1 and TRBJ1-6; D perhaps matches TRBD1 (5 bases). The germline V gene encodes CDR1 MNHNS and CDR2 SASEGT. The ends were cut back, 3 bases at V and 4 bases at J, with 13 bases in the middle. CDR3 length equals 16 residues. Here the CDR3 DNA reads TGTGCCAGCAGTGACAACCCAGGGACTTATAATTCACCCCTCCACTTT. Residues: CASSDNPGTYNSPLHF.

This chain joins TRBV10-3 and TRBJ2-7, with a weak D call TRBD2 (5 bases). V gave up 5 bases and J gave up 3 bases, with 11 bases separating them. The germline V gene encodes CDR1 ENHRY and CDR2 SYGVKD. The CDR3 consists of 13 residues. Here the CDR3 reads CAISFGSDYEQYF. The DNA for the CDR3 is TGTGCCATCAGTTTCGGTAGCGACTACGAGCAGTACTTC.

This clone was detected a few times. At one end the junction does not follow the germline gene, possibly because of a read error. The chain employs TRBV7-7 and TRBJ2-2; TRBD1 might be the D (6 bases). The germline CDR1 and CDR2 sequences are SSHAT and FNYEAQ (reference sequence). The CDR3 is 14 residues long. In nucleotides, the CDR3 is TGTGCTAGCAGCTCTACAGGGTATGGCGGGGAGCTGTTTTTT. Translation: CASSSTGYGGELFF.

This rearrangement joins TRBV5-1 to TRBJ2-3; tentatively, D is TRBD2 (5 bases). CDR1 and CDR2 from the germline V gene are SGHRS and YFSETQ. Trimming removed 7 bases from V and 5 bases from J, with 17 bases in between. The CDR3 covers 14 residues. The CDR3 DNA sequence: TGCGCCAGCCGCCGGACGGGGTTAGAAGATACGCAGTATTTT. This translates into CASRRTGLEDTQYF. Full variable domain (remainder filled in from reference TRBV5-1 and TRBJ2-3): KAGVTQTPRYLIKTRGQQVTLSCSPISGHRSVSWYQQTPGQGLQFLFEYFSETQRNKGNFPGRFSGRQFSNSRSEMNVSTLELGDSALYLCASRRTGLEDTQYFGPGTRLTVL.

The rearrangement joins TRBV19 to TRBJ2-3; tentative D call: TRBD2 (7 bases). CDR1 LNHDA and CDR2 SQIVND come from the germline V gene (reference sequence). This CDR3 has 13 amino acids. V lost 8 bases, J lost 2 bases, and 11 bases lay in between. CDR3 nucleotide sequence: TGTGCCAGTGGGGGGGCATTCACAGATACGCAGTATTTT. This codes for CASGGAFTDTQYF.

The CDR3 sequence: CAISEVDNEQFF. CDR3 DNA: TGTGCCATCAGTGAGGTAGACAATGAGCAGTTCTTC. The chain couples TRBV10-3 to TRBJ2-1; no clear D gene. V was cut by 2 bases and J by 5 bases, with 4 bases left in between. From germline, CDR1 is ENHRY and CDR2 SYGVKD. The CDR3 totals 12 residues.

This clone was detected once. The V gene is TRBV7-8, the J gene TRBJ1-3; D is undetermined. The V gene's germline CDR1 is SGHVS and CDR2 FQNEAQ. V lost 3 bases, J lost 3 bases, and 9 bases lay in between. The CDR3 spans 14 residues. CDR3 amino acids: CASSLTGNGNTIYF. The CDR3 DNA is TGTGCCAGCAGCTTGACCGGTAATGGAAACACCATATATTTT.

V and J are TRBV5-1 and TRBJ2-1, with a tentative D call TRBD2 (6 bases). Germline values: CDR1 SGHRS, CDR2 YFSETQ. CDR3 length: 17 amino acids. V lost 3 bases to trimming and J lost 7 bases, with 23 bases between them. In nucleotides, the CDR3 is TGCGCCAGCAGCTCCACCCAGGGCGGGGCCCCGGGGAATGAGCAGTTCTTC. Protein product: CASSSTQGGAPGNEQFF.

V usage is TRBV2 and J usage is TRBJ1-5, with TRBD1 identical over 8 bases. J was trimmed by 7 bases and V by 1 base; bases with no gene match: 6. CDR3 length: 15 amino acids. Germline CDR1 reads SNHLY; CDR2 reads FYNNEI. The CDR3 loop reads CASSEDEQGGQPQHF. In DNA form, the CDR3 reads TGTGCCAGCAGTGAAGACGAACAGGGGGGACAGCCCCAGCATTTT.

The chain has TRBV6-1 and TRBJ2-5; D might be TRBD2 (5 bases). From germline, CDR1 is MNHNS and CDR2 SASEGT. The CDR3 is made up of 13 amino acids. Deletions cut 1 base from V and 5 bases from J, with 8 bases between. CDR3 region: CASSEGRFETQYF. The DNA of the CDR3 is TGTGCCAGCAGTGAAGGGAGGTTTGAGACCCAGTACTTC.

The chain links TRBV28 to TRBJ1-1, with D perhaps TRBD1 (6 bases). Germline assignment: CDR1 MDHEN and CDR2 SYDVKM. The CDR3 covers 13 residues. V was trimmed by 8 bases and J by 6 bases, leaving 16 bases between them. CDR3 residues: CASRGGLGAEAFF. As DNA, the CDR3 is TGTGCCAGCCGGGGGGGGCTGGGCGCTGAAGCTTTCTTT.